This T cell receptor (beta chain) is drawn from a study of identical twins. General study points: One should note that invariant MAIT and iNKT cells could partly confound zero-insertion analyses.

V shed 4 bases and J shed 3 bases, with 9 bases lying between them. This CDR3 region has 13 residues. On this clonotype itself: Antigen: not known.

TCRdb analysed the 5' RACE reads with MiXCR anew, one entry per CDR3 protein. The sample yields fewer than 500,000 distinct CDR3 sequences, around 24% seen once. These data were also reused for a study on T cells expressing NK-cell markers. As that report states: In roughly six donors, dominant NKG2C+ clonotypes were roughly 1.0-8% of CD8+ T cells. For several donors, these clonotypes were likewise the leading ones in the CD3+CD56-NKG2C+ fraction. Whether expanded NKG2C+ T cell clones were HCMV-specific remained unclear.

The material sequenced was CD4+ T cells sorted from blood. The chain links TRBV12-3 or TRBV12-4 to TRBJ1-2; D unresolved. This clonotype originated in a young woman in good health. The CDR3 sequence is CASSSGSHYGYTF. CDR3 DNA: TGTGCCAGCAGTTCGGGCAGCCACTATGGCTACACCTTC.